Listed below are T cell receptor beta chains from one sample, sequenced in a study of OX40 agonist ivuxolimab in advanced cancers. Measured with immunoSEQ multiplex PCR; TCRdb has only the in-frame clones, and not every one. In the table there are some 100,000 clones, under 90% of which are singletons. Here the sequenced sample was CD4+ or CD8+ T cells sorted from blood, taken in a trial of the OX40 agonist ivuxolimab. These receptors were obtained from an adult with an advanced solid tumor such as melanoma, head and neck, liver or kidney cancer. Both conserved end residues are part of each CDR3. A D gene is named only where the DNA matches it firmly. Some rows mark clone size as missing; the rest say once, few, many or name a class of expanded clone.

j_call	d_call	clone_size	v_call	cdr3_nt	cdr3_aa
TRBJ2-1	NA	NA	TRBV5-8	TGTGCCAGCAGCTTGCCCGACCCCGAGTTAAATGAGCAGTTCTTC	CASSLPDPELNEQFF
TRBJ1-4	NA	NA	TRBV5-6	TGTGCCAGCAGCTTGGGACGGAATGAAAAACTGTTTTTT	CASSLGRNEKLFF
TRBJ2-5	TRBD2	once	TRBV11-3	TGTGCCAGCAGCTTAGTTCTTGCGGGAGGGTGGCAAGAGACCCAGTACTTC	CASSLVLAGGWQETQYF
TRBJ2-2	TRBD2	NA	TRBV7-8	TGTGCCAGCAGCCCGGGACTAATGAACACCGGGGAGCTGTTTTTT	CASSPGLMNTGELFF
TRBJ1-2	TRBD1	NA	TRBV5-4	TGTGCCAGCAGCCTGGAGGACAGGCTCGCGGGTGGCTACACCTTC	CASSLEDRLAGGYTF
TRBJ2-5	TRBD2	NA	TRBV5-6	TGTGCCAGCAGGCTTCTAGCGGGAGGGTACCAAGAGACCCAGTACTTC	CASRLLAGGYQETQYF
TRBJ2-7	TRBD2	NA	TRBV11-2	TGTGCCAGCAGCTTAGATGTTCTAGCGGGAGGGAGGGAGCAGTACTTC	CASSLDVLAGGREQYF
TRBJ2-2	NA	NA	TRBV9	TGTGCCAGCAGCTCCAGCCTGAACACCGGGGAGCTGTTTTTT	CASSSSLNTGELFF
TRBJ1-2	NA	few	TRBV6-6	TGTGCCAGCAACCCGACAGCTTCCTATGGCTACACCTTC	CASNPTASYGYTF
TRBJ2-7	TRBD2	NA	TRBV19	TGTGCCAGTAGTAGCCGACGGGCGGGAGCGGCCTACGAGCAGTACTTC	CASSSRRAGAAYEQYF
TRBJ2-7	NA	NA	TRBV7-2	TGTGCCAGCAGCCACCCCCCGGCACTGCGCGAGCAGTACTTC	CASSHPPALREQYF
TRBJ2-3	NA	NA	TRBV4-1	TGCGCCAGCAGCCTAACTTCAGGGGGCACAGATACGCAGTATTTT	CASSLTSGGTDTQYF
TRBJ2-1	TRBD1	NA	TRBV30	TGTGCCTGGAGGGCGGCAGGGGGTTACAATGAGCAGTTCTTC	CAWRAAGGYNEQFF
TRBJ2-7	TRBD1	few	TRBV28	TGTGCCAGCAGCAAAAGCCGGGACAGCCTCTCCTACGAGCAGTACTTC	CASSKSRDSLSYEQYF
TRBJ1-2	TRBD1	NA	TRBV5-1	TGCGCCAGCACTTCCGGGGCCCCAGGGGGATATGGCTACACCTTC	CASTSGAPGGYGYTF
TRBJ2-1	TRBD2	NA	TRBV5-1	TGCGCCAGCAGCTTGGAGGGTGAGACTAGCGGCTACCTGGGGTCCTACAATGAGCAGTTCTTC	CASSLEGETSGYLGSYNEQFF
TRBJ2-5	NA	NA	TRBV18	TGTGCCAGCTCGGTGGTGGACACGGCGGAGACCCAGTACTTC	CASSVVDTAETQYF
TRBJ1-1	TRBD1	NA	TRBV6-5	TGTGCCAGCAGTTACTCGGGGACAGGACGGAGGGAAGCTTTCTTT	CASSYSGTGRREAFF
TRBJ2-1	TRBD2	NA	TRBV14	TGTGCCAGCAGCCAAGATGATGGGACTACCTACAATGAGCAGTTCTTC	CASSQDDGTTYNEQFF
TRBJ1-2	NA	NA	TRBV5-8	TGTGCCAGCAGCTTAAGACCGGTTGATGGCTACACCTTC	CASSLRPVDGYTF
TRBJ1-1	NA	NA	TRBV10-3	TGTGCCATCAGCAGGACCGAGAACACTGAAGCTTTCTTT	CAISRTENTEAFF
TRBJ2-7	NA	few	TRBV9	TGTGCCAGCAGCGTAGATTCGACAGGCTACGAGCAGTACTTC	CASSVDSTGYEQYF
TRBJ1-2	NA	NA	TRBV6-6	TGTGCCAGCAGCGAACGGAGGAGTGGCTACACCTTC	CASSERRSGYTF
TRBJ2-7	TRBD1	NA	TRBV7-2	TGTGCCAGCAGCTTAGTAGGGACAGGGGGCTTCAACGAGCAGTACTTC	CASSLVGTGGFNEQYF
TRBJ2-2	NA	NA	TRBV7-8	TGTGCCAGCAGCTTACGAGAGGGCCTTGCCGGGGAGCTGTTTTTT	CASSLREGLAGELFF
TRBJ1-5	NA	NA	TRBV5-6	TGTGCCAGCAGCTTCGAATGGGGGGGGCCGCAGCCCCAGCATTTT	CASSFEWGGPQPQHF
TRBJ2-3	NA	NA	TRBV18	TGTGCCAGCTCAGGTAGCTCGACAGATACGCAGTATTTT	CASSGSSTDTQYF
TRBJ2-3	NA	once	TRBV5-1	TGCGCCAGCAGCTTGCAAGGGGAGGTGAGCACAGATACGCAGTATTTT	CASSLQGEVSTDTQYF